Listed here are 26 T cell receptor beta chains from one sample, sequenced in a study of blood T cell repertoires in COVID-19. TCRdb's table, derived via immunoSEQ multiplex PCR, lists solely in-frame clones and lacks some. This sample yields about 50,000 clones, of which roughly nine tenths are seen a single time; approximately 28% belongs to the top ten. The specimen sequenced was peripheral blood. The source of these receptors is a woman older than 75 with acute or convalescent COVID-19.

This chain connects TRBV12-5 to TRBJ2-5; 7 bases fit TRBD1. The CDR3 is 17 amino acids. Germline V gene lookup returns CDR1 LGHNT and CDR2 FRNRAP. V shed 1 base, J shed 3 bases, and the junction held 11 bases outside the gene matches. CDR3 region: CASGLDFTGEGKETQYF. CDR3 sequence (DNA): TGTGCTAGTGGTTTGGATTTTACAGGGGAAGGCAAAGAGACCCAGTACTTC.

Only one count was recorded for this clone. The V gene is TRBV3-1 (or the pseudogene TRBV3-2), the J gene TRBJ2-1; maybe TRBD2 (6 bases). Germline V gives CDR1 LGHDT, CDR2 YNNKEL (reference sequence). Trimming removed 5 bases from V and 8 bases from J, with 16 bases in between. The CDR3 length is 14 residues. CDR3 residues: CASSKRGIMDEQFF. In DNA form, the CDR3 reads TGTGCCAGCAGCAAGCGCGGGATTATGGATGAGCAGTTCTTC.

This sequence joins TRBV5-1 and TRBJ2-7; the D is unclear. V shed 3 bases and J shed 0 bases, with 10 bases lying between them. CDR3 size: 14 residues. Germline lookup yields CDR1 SGHRS and CDR2 YFSETQ. Written as DNA, the CDR3 is TGCGCCAGCAGCTCGCGACACCACTCCTACGAGCAGTACGTC. This sequence encodes CASSSRHHSYEQYV.

V is TRBV7-9 and J is TRBJ2-1; D might be TRBD2 (7 bases). Trimming cost V 7 bases and J 6 bases, with 16 bases left between them. CDR1 and CDR2 from the germline V gene are SEHNR and FQNEAQ (reference sequence). The length of the CDR3 is 14 residues. CDR3 sequence reads: CASTKTGGPNEQFF. CDR3 nucleotide sequence: TGTGCCAGCACGAAGACGGGGGGCCCCAATGAGCAGTTCTTC.

The V and J genes are TRBV5-1 and TRBJ1-1; no clear D gene. Trimming removed 3 bases at V and 3 bases at J, with 9 bases between. The CDR3 consists of 13 residues. The V gene's germline CDR1 is SGHRS and CDR2 YFSETQ. The CDR3 region has the DNA TGCGCCAGCAGCTGGTCTTCGGACACTGAAGCTTTCTTT. Amino acid sequence: CASSWSSDTEAFF.

CDR3 bases: TGCGCCAGCGGGACAGGGGCCGCAAGAACCGGGGAGCTGTTTTTT. Encoded protein: CASGTGAARTGELFF. This sequence joins TRBV5-1 and TRBJ2-2; 10 bases agree with TRBD1. From germline, CDR1 is SGHRS and CDR2 YFSETQ. Trimming cost V 7 bases and J 5 bases; bases outside gene matches: 8. The length of the CDR3 is 15 residues.

V usage is TRBV5-1 and J usage is TRBJ2-2; D may be TRBD2 (5 bases). The CDR3 is 15 amino acids. CDR1 and CDR2 (germline): SGHRS, YFSETQ. Trimming stripped 8 bases from V and 3 bases from J, with 17 bases between. CDR3 DNA: TGCGCCAGTACCTTCCGGGGAAGGGACACCGGGGAGCTGTTTTTT. It specifies CASTFRGRDTGELFF.

The gene calls are TRBV7-8 and TRBJ2-1; D ambiguous. V was clipped by 5 bases and J by 6 bases, with 14 bases between them. This CDR3 contains 14 residues. Germline V gene lookup returns CDR1 SGHVS and CDR2 FQNEAQ. The CDR3 sequence is CASSMKSGPNEQFF. CDR3 in DNA: TGTGCCAGCAGCATGAAATCTGGCCCCAATGAGCAGTTCTTC.

This clone was seen just once. This chain links TRBV7-9 with TRBJ2-5, with no clear D. Germline assignment: CDR1 SEHNR and CDR2 FQNEAQ (reference sequence). The CDR3 contains 14 residues. Between the trimmed V and J ends, which lost 4 bases and 5 bases, there was a span of 14 bases. The DNA of the CDR3 is TGTGCCAGCAGCTCAGACACCGTTCGGGAGACCCAGTACTTC. It encodes CASSSDTVRETQYF. Supplemented by reference TRBV7-9 and TRBJ2-5, the full variable domain reads DTGVSQNPRHKITKRGQNVTFRCDPISEHNRLYWYRQTLGQGPEFLTYFQNEAQLEKSRLLSDRFSAERPKGSFSTLEIQRTEQGDSAMYLCASSSDTVRETQYFGPGTRLLVL.

V usage is TRBV5-5 and J usage is TRBJ1-2; D uncertain. The V and J ends lost 0 bases and 0 bases respectively, with 6 bases between them. CDR1 is SGHKS, CDR2 YYEKEE, per germline (reference sequence). The CDR3 is made up of 14 amino acids. The CDR3 is CASSLAQANYGYTF. The CDR3 coding sequence is TGTGCCAGCAGCTTGGCCCAGGCTAACTATGGCTACACCTTC.

The V gene is TRBV10-3, the J gene TRBJ2-3; D gene unclear. The ends were cut back, 11 bases at V and 1 base at J, with 4 bases in the middle. This CDR3 comprises 10 residues. CDR1 and CDR2 (germline): ENHRY, SYGVKD. The CDR3 is CAARTDTQYF. In DNA, the CDR3 is TGTGCCGCGCGCACAGATACGCAGTATTTT.

This clone has a single count. This chain joins TRBV5-1 and TRBJ2-3; the match to TRBD2 covers 7 bases. Trimming cost V 4 bases and J 2 bases; bases outside gene matches: 4. The CDR3 is 14 residues long. Germline values: CDR1 SGHRS, CDR2 YFSETQ. CDR3 region: CASSPRLATDTQYF. For the CDR3, the DNA is TGCGCCAGCAGCCCCCGACTAGCCACAGATACGCAGTATTTT.

The V and J genes are TRBV30 and TRBJ2-5; tentatively, D is TRBD1 (6 bases). V was clipped by 3 bases and J by 5 bases, with 16 bases between them. The CDR3 sequence is 14 residues long. CDR1 and CDR2 (germline): GTSNPN, SVGIG (reference sequence). CDR3 loop: CAWRATGILETQYF. The CDR3 bases are TGTGCCTGGAGGGCAACAGGGATTTTGGAGACCCAGTACTTC.

The chain combines TRBV6-5 with TRBJ1-2; TRBD1 aligns across 8 bases. V lost 5 bases and J lost 7; bases outside the gene matches: 3. Germline V gives CDR1 MNHEY, CDR2 SVGAGI. The CDR3 has 12 residues. The chain's CDR3 is CASSHDRGGYTF. CDR3 nucleotides: TGTGCCAGCAGTCACGACAGGGGTGGCTACACCTTC.

V is TRBV19 and J is TRBJ1-2; TRBD1 might be the D (5 bases). V gave up 5 bases and J gave up 3 bases, with 16 bases separating them. Germline-derived CDR1 and CDR2 are LNHDA and SQIVND (reference sequence). The CDR3 consists of 15 residues. The DNA of the CDR3 is TGTGCCAGTAGTCCGAATGGGGGGACGGACTATGGCTACACCTTC. Translating it yields CASSPNGGTDYGYTF.

This rearrangement joins TRBV7-2 to TRBJ2-3, with 9 positions matching TRBD1. J was trimmed by 2 bases and V by 7 bases; bases with no gene match: 13. The germline CDR1 and CDR2 sequences are SGHTA and FQGNSA. The CDR3 consists of 17 residues. CDR3 amino acids: CASKPHWGQGPTDTQYF. In DNA, the CDR3 is TGTGCCAGCAAACCCCATTGGGGACAGGGACCCACAGATACGCAGTATTTT.

The CDR3 nucleotides read TGCGCCAGCAGCTTATCCCGGGAGACCCAGTACTTC. This gives the protein CASSLSRETQYF. The chain is built from TRBV5-1 and TRBJ2-5, with no clear D. Trimming took 2 bases from V and 5 from J, leaving 7 bases between them. The CDR3 loop spans 12 amino acids. Germline values: CDR1 SGHRS, CDR2 YFSETQ.

The chain is built from TRBV18 and TRBJ2-3; 8 bases align to TRBD1. The V gene's germline CDR1 is KGHSH and CDR2 LQKENI. Trimming removed 6 bases from V and 4 bases from J; junction bases left unmatched: 6. The length of the CDR3 is 14 residues. The CDR3 protein is CASSRDRGPDTQYF. CDR3 in DNA: TGTGCCAGCTCGCGTGACAGGGGTCCAGATACGCAGTATTTT.

CDR3 coding DNA: TGTGCCAGCAGTGAGAGGGAGGGAGGTCAGCCCCAGCATTTT. Encoded protein: CASSEREGGQPQHF. The rearrangement uses TRBV2 and TRBJ1-5; D uncertain. V gave up 3 bases and J gave up 6 bases, with 12 bases separating them. Germline CDR1 reads SNHLY; CDR2 reads FYNNEI. There are 14 residues in the CDR3.

The chain is built from TRBV5-6 and TRBJ2-2; D remains unclear. V was clipped by 4 bases and J by 6 bases, with 10 bases between them. The CDR3 length is 13 residues. Germline V gene lookup returns CDR1 SGHDT and CDR2 YYEEEE. The DNA for the CDR3 is TGTGCCAGCAGCCTACCTATCGCCGGGGAGCTGTTTTTT. It encodes CASSLPIAGELFF. The full variable domain, in which reference TRBV5-6 and TRBJ2-2 provide the parts outside the CDR3, is DAGVTQSPTHLIKTRGQQVTLRCSPKSGHDTVSWYQQALGQGPQFIFQYYEEEERQRGNFPDRFSGHQFPNYSSELNVNALLLGDSALYLCASSLPIAGELFFGEGSRLTVL.

A single count supports this clone. The chain combines TRBV28 with TRBJ1-4; possibly TRBD1 for D (6 bases). The CDR3 consists of 14 residues. V was clipped by 1 base and J by 7 bases, with 10 bases between them. The germline V gene encodes CDR1 MDHEN and CDR2 SYDVKM. CDR3 residues: CASSLSGGGEKLFF. For the CDR3, the DNA is TGTGCCAGCAGTTTATCGGGGGGCGGTGAAAAACTGTTTTTT.

The rearrangement uses TRBV27 and TRBJ2-2; 7 bases match TRBD1. Losses at the gene ends were 5 bases for V and 0 bases for J; bases not matched to a gene: 6. Germline loops: CDR1 MNHEY, CDR2 SMNVEV (reference sequence). The CDR3 consists of 16 residues. CDR3 amino acids: CASSLRDRPNTGELFF. For the CDR3, the DNA is TGTGCCAGCAGTCTCCGGGACAGACCGAACACCGGGGAGCTGTTTTTT.

The chain carries TRBV30 and TRBJ2-3; the D gene is possibly TRBD1 (6 bases). Trimming pared 3 bases from V and 2 bases from J, leaving 15 bases between. This CDR3 is 15 amino acids long. Germline lookup yields CDR1 GTSNPN and CDR2 SVGIG (reference sequence). CDR3 residues: CAWSELTGITDTQYF. The CDR3 bases are TGTGCCTGGAGCGAACTCACAGGGATCACAGATACGCAGTATTTT.

V usage is TRBV2 and J usage is TRBJ2-1; the D gene is possibly TRBD2 (7 bases). V was clipped by 4 bases and J by 3 bases, with 16 bases between them. The CDR3 consists of 16 residues. Germline lookup yields CDR1 SNHLY and CDR2 FYNNEI. The CDR3 sequence is CASSVIRGGDYNEQFF. The CDR3 nucleotides read TGTGCCAGCAGTGTTATTCGAGGGGGGGACTACAATGAGCAGTTCTTC.

The gene calls are TRBV28 and TRBJ2-1; D is possibly TRBD2 (6 bases). Looked up from germline, CDR1 is MDHEN and CDR2 is SYDVKM. This CDR3 contains 15 residues. With 5 bases removed from V and 6 bases from J, the gap between germline ends came to 17 bases. DNA of the CDR3: TGTGCCAGCAGTCCACACGCGGGGTGGAGCAATGAGCAGTTCTTC. Protein: CASSPHAGWSNEQFF.

The chain joins TRBV3-1 (or the pseudogene TRBV3-2) to TRBJ1-4; maybe TRBD1 (5 bases). Per the germline V gene, CDR1 is LGHDT and CDR2 is YNNKEL (reference sequence). The CDR3 spans 14 residues. The V end was cut by 5 bases, the J end by 0 bases, with 7 bases between. The CDR3 is CASSVGATNEKLFF. Here the CDR3 DNA reads TGTGCCAGCAGCGTAGGGGCAACTAATGAAAAACTGTTTTTT.